This TCR beta chain emerged from a study of T cell changes during pregnancy in multiple sclerosis. Germline V gives CDR1 MDHEN, CDR2 SYDVKM. Trimming took off 2 bases at V and 2 bases at J, with 13 bases between the two ends. This CDR3 has 15 residues. Using immunoSEQ multiplex PCR, the repertoire was profiled, and TCRdb retains in-frame clones only, with some absent. The profile shows approximately 88,000 clones, 90% to 95% of them singletons. The clonotype comes from a female donor with multiple sclerosis, enrolled in a pregnancy study. This chain joins TRBV28 and TRBJ2-7, with D tentatively TRBD2 (6 bases). The source material was peripheral blood, sampled in the third trimester of pregnancy. CDR3 DNA: TGTGCCAGCAGTTTAGGAGGGCTTCGCCCCTACGAGCAGTACTTC. Amino acids: CASSLGGLRPYEQYF.